This T cell receptor beta chain was sequenced for a study of blood T cell repertoires in COVID-19. About the study: Samples taken during acute and convalescent COVID-19 were collected in the United States, Italy and Spain.

TCRdb's table, derived via immunoSEQ multiplex PCR, lists solely in-frame clones and lacks some. The table lists approximately 300,000 clones, 90% of them singletons. Participants, about 18 to 90 years old, spanned some 23 US areas. Grouping used clinical history reported by participants in a survey and questionnaire. This TCR was recovered from a young woman with acute COVID-19. Sequencing was carried out using PBMCs or T cells enriched from blood (not recorded which).

For the CDR3, the DNA is TGTGCCAGCAGCCTGGGACTAGCGGGAGGAAACTCCTACGAGCAGTACTTC. As protein: CASSLGLAGGNSYEQYF. The rearrangement uses TRBV11-2 and TRBJ2-7, with 15 bases identical to TRBD2. Looked up from germline, CDR1 is SGHAT and CDR2 is FQNNGV. V was clipped by 5 bases and J by 0 bases; unmatched bases: 5. The CDR3 consists of 17 residues.